This T cell receptor (beta chain) was sequenced in a study of T cell responses to AZD1222 COVID-19 vaccine. Study summary: Second-dose intervals near 4 or 12 weeks were combined.

Assay used: immunoSEQ multiplex PCR; TCRdb lists only in-frame clones, some missing. The sample lists around 67,000 clones; 80% to 85% were seen once. With respect to this clone: Its antigen is currently unknown.

Study observations and caveats: Spike-specific TCRs gained breadth and depth after people received two AZD1222 doses. Reports indicate that nearly half of spike-specific TCRs are directed at unmutated variant regions. After the peak T cell response, and only then, were repertoires sampled.

Germline values: CDR1 MGHRA, CDR2 YSYEKL. Trimming shortened V by 1 base and J by 2 bases, and 14 bases separated the two germline ends. The CDR3 runs to 16 residues. This TCR derives from an adult in good health. The material was peripheral blood, obtained on day 0 of AZD1222 vaccination. The chain has TRBV4-1 and TRBJ2-5, with D hard to call. CDR3 sequence: CASSQGTRAVQETQYF. Written as DNA, the CDR3 is TGCGCCAGCAGCCAAGGAACTCGGGCGGTTCAAGAGACCCAGTACTTC.